The 10 T cell receptor beta chains in this list originate from one sample, sequenced in a study of T cell changes during pregnancy in multiple sclerosis. Profiling relied on immunoSEQ multiplex PCR, and the TCRdb table lists in-frame clones only, not all of them. The sample holds 70,000 to 100,000 clones, approximately 92% seen once. The sequencing used peripheral blood, collected in the first trimester of pregnancy. The source is a female donor with multiple sclerosis, enrolled in a pregnancy study.

This rearrangement joins TRBV10-1 to TRBJ2-1; D call uncertain. This CDR3 spans 15 amino acids. Germline loops: CDR1 WNHNN, CDR2 SYGVQD (reference sequence). The V and J ends lost 4 bases and 8 bases respectively, with 18 bases between them. CDR3 DNA: TGCGCCAGCAGTGTCTCGAAAGGCCTGAGGCATGAGCAGTTCTTC. Its protein product is CASSVSKGLRHEQFF.

The V gene is TRBV19, the J gene TRBJ2-7, with D possibly being TRBD2 (5 bases). The V end was cut by 2 bases, the J end by 6 bases, with 20 bases between. Per the germline V gene, CDR1 is LNHDA and CDR2 is SQIVND (reference sequence). This CDR3 has 16 residues. CDR3 sequence: CASSIYLRETTTEQYF. Here the CDR3 DNA reads TGTGCCAGTAGTATATACCTCCGGGAAACTACAACCGAGCAGTACTTC.

The rearrangement joins TRBV7-2 to TRBJ2-1; no clear D. The CDR3 length is 15 residues. Germline CDR1 SGHTA, CDR2 FQGNSA. The V and J ends lost 4 bases and 9 bases respectively, with 19 bases between them. The CDR3 is CASSSLPRSVREQFF. CDR3 DNA: TGTGCCAGCAGCTCACTCCCCCGCTCGGTACGTGAGCAGTTCTTC.

The chain has TRBV30 and TRBJ1-1; no firm D call. The length of the CDR3 is 14 residues. The V end was cut by 5 bases, the J end by 5 bases, with 18 bases between. CDR1 and CDR2 from the germline V gene are GTSNPN and SVGIG (reference sequence). The CDR3, as DNA: TGTGCCTGGGGCACCGCGGGGTTGGGGACTGAAGCTTTCTTT. Protein sequence: CAWGTAGLGTEAFF.

This chain links TRBV9 with TRBJ1-1; D might be TRBD1 (6 bases). The CDR3 has 14 residues. The germline V and J ends were trimmed by 0 bases and 3 bases, with 9 bases remaining between them. Germline V lookup: CDR1 SGDLS, CDR2 YYNGEE. Written as DNA, the CDR3 is TGTGCCAGCAGCGTAGGGGGGGGCTACACTGAAGCTTTCTTT. Encoded protein: CASSVGGGYTEAFF.

This chain links TRBV5-6 with TRBJ2-1, with D perhaps matching TRBD1 (6 bases). CDR1 SGHDT and CDR2 YYEEEE come from the germline V gene. The CDR3 is 16 amino acids. In DNA, the CDR3 is TGTCCCCCCCGGGCGGAAAGGGGGAGCTCCTACAATGAGCAGTTCTTC. Protein sequence: CPPRAERGSSYNEQFF.

In this sample, this clone turned up a few times. The CDR3 DNA sequence: TGCGCCAGCAGCTTCGAGGACTTGGCTGAAGCTTTCTTT. This codes for CASSFEDLAEAFF. This sequence joins TRBV5-1 and TRBJ1-1; no definite D call. Germline V gives CDR1 SGHRS, CDR2 YFSETQ. This CDR3 is built from 13 residues. V gave up 2 bases and J gave up 6 bases, with 11 bases separating them.

The chain employs TRBV10-3 and TRBJ2-3; D possibly corresponds to TRBD1 (5 bases). Germline CDR1 ENHRY, CDR2 SYGVKD. Deletions cut 8 bases from V and 2 bases from J, with 23 bases between. The CDR3 extends over 17 amino acids. The CDR3 coding sequence is TGTGCCATCCTTTACCAGGGAACGGACCCCAACACAGATACGCAGTATTTT. Its translation: CAILYQGTDPNTDTQYF.

The chain carries TRBV10-3 and TRBJ2-1; TRBD2 agrees at 10 bases. The CDR3 covers 15 residues. The germline V gene has CDR1 ENHRY and CDR2 SYGVKD. J gave up 7 bases and V 0 bases, and 3 bases lay outside the gene matches. This CDR3 is CAISESLAGVNEQFF. The DNA for the CDR3 is TGTGCCATCAGTGAGTCCCTAGCGGGAGTAAATGAGCAGTTCTTC.

The chain links TRBV28 to TRBJ2-7, with a weak D call TRBD1 (5 bases). V lost 2 bases to trimming and J lost 6 bases, with 17 bases between them. The CDR3 extends over 15 amino acids. Germline CDR1 MDHEN, CDR2 SYDVKM. The CDR3 sequence is CASSLMPRLGLEQYF. CDR3 nucleotide sequence: TGTGCCAGCAGTTTAATGCCGCGACTGGGGCTCGAGCAGTACTTC.